Following are 13 T cell receptor beta chains from one sample sequenced in a study of CD8+ T cells in alopecia areata. Regarding treatment: oral pan-JAK inhibitor, 5-10 mg twice daily. The authors extracted RNA and reverse transcribed it into cDNA as the sequencing template. Sequencing was performed with immunoSEQ multiplex PCR; in TCRdb, only in-frame clones are kept and a portion is missing. The sample contains under 250,000 clones, roughly 56% of which appear only once. This sample comprised CD4+ T cells sorted from blood, obtained at week 4, from a patient treated with tofacitinib. The source of these receptors is a human donor with alopecia areata.

J is TRBJ2-3 and V is TRBV10-2; 9 bases align to TRBD1. The CDR3 has 14 amino acids. V lost 4 bases to trimming and J lost 3 bases; unmatched junction nucleotides: 2. Germline V gene data show CDR1 as WSHSY and CDR2 as SAAADI. The CDR3 nucleotides are TGCGCCAGCAGTGTGGACAGGGGAACAGATACGCAGTATTTT. It codes for CASSVDRGTDTQYF.

This clone was recorded at least ten times. V usage is TRBV5-6 and J usage is TRBJ2-7, with 8 positions matching TRBD1. With V trimmed by 4 bases and J by 3 bases, 15 bases remained unmatched. Germline V gene data show CDR1 as SGHDT and CDR2 as YYEEEE. The CDR3 has 17 amino acids. The CDR3 sequence: CASSEVGQVDLGYEQYF. For the CDR3, the DNA is TGTGCCAGCAGCGAAGTGGGACAGGTTGATTTGGGCTACGAGCAGTACTTC.

Worth noting for this clone: Other DNA variants within this sample encode the same CDR3. The chain recombines TRBV4-3 with TRBJ2-3; D possibly matches TRBD1 or TRBD2 (5 bases each). CDR1 is LGHNA, CDR2 YSLEER, per germline. The ends were cut back, 0 bases at V and 9 bases at J, with 10 bases in the middle. This CDR3 contains 13 residues. The CDR3 protein is CASSQDFGDTQYF. The CDR3 bases are TGCGCCAGCAGCCAAGATTTCGGGGACACGCAGTATTTT.

This clone showed up just a few times. This rearrangement joins TRBV6-1 to TRBJ1-3; D is unresolved. Germline loops: CDR1 MNHNS, CDR2 SASEGT. V was shortened by 1 base and J by 0 bases, with 10 bases between the two germline ends. The CDR3 runs to 16 residues. In nucleotides, the CDR3 is TGTGCCAGCAGTGAAGGTAACAGACCCTCTGGAAACACCATATATTTT. This encodes CASSEGNRPSGNTIYF.

This chain uses TRBV29-1 with TRBJ1-2; D may be TRBD1 (6 bases). The CDR3 length is 13 residues. CDR1 is SQVTM, CDR2 ANQGSEA, per germline. The germline V and J ends were trimmed by 6 bases and 0 bases, with 11 bases remaining between them. In DNA form, the CDR3 reads TGCAGCGTAGGACAGCTAGCTAACTATGGCTACACCTTC. It is translated as CSVGQLANYGYTF.

CDR3 bases: TGTGCCATCAGCCGCGGGACGACGGGCGCTAACTATGGCTACACCTTC. Translated: CAISRGTTGANYGYTF. The chain couples TRBV10-3 to TRBJ1-2, with D possibly matching TRBD1 (5 bases). The CDR3 sequence is 16 residues long. V was shortened by 6 bases and J by 0 bases, with 17 bases between the two germline ends. From germline, CDR1 is ENHRY and CDR2 SYGVKD.

CDR3 sequence reads: CAWSVRGMDTEAFF. As DNA, the CDR3 is TGTGCCTGGAGTGTAAGGGGTATGGACACTGAAGCTTTCTTT. The chain combines TRBV30 with TRBJ1-1, with D maybe TRBD1 (5 bases). Germline values: CDR1 GTSNPN, CDR2 SVGIG (reference sequence). V was pared by 0 bases and J by 3 bases, with 11 bases between. CDR3 length equals 14 residues.

Here the CDR3 DNA reads TGTGCCAGCAGCTCCAAAGGACCCGGAAGTCCTGAAGCTTTCTTT. Translation gives CASSSKGPGSPEAFF. V gene TRBV7-2 combines with J gene TRBJ1-1; D not certain. The germline gives CDR1 SGHTA, CDR2 FQGNSA. The CDR3 is 15 residues long. V was pared by 4 bases and J by 6 bases, with 18 bases between.

V gene TRBV29-1 combines with J gene TRBJ2-2, with a possible D match to TRBD1 (5 bases). The V end lost 4 bases, the J end lost 2 bases, and 11 bases lay between the germline ends. The CDR3 spans 14 residues. Germline V gene data show CDR1 as SQVTM and CDR2 as ANQGSEA. The CDR3 DNA reads as TGCAGCGTTGGCCAGGGTAGAAACACCGGGGAGCTGTTTTTT. Its translation: CSVGQGRNTGELFF.

A few counts support this clone. This chain uses TRBV7-2 with TRBJ2-5, with D possibly matching TRBD1 (7 bases). The CDR3 is made up of 14 amino acids. The ends were cut back, 6 bases at V and 6 bases at J, with 17 bases in the middle. Germline-derived CDR1 and CDR2 are SGHTA and FQGNSA. The CDR3 sequence is CASSTRQGGKTQYF. The CDR3 bases are TGTGCCAGCAGTACCCGGCAGGGGGGAAAGACCCAGTACTTC.

A single count supports this clone. This chain uses TRBV6-5 with TRBJ1-6, with D tentatively TRBD1 (5 bases). CDR1 and CDR2 from the germline V gene are MNHEY and SVGAGI. CDR3 length: 15 amino acids. The V and J ends lost 5 bases and 9 bases respectively, with 17 bases between them. CDR3 in DNA: TGTGCCAGCAGTCCGACCCAGGGACGTAGTTCACCCCTCCACTTT. Translating gives CASSPTQGRSSPLHF.

The rearrangement links TRBV28 to TRBJ1-2, with a possible D match to TRBD1 (5 bases). CDR3 length: 10 residues. V was cut by 6 bases and J by 10 bases, with 9 bases left in between. Looked up from germline, CDR1 is MDHEN and CDR2 is SYDVKM. CDR3 in amino acids: CASRDTHYTF. CDR3 coding DNA: TGTGCCAGCAGGGACACTCACTACACCTTC.

This rearrangement joins TRBV20-1 to TRBJ1-1; D gene uncertain. V was shortened by 3 bases and J by 8 bases, with 10 bases between the two germline ends. Looked up from germline, CDR1 is DFQATT and CDR2 is SNEGSKA (reference sequence). This CDR3 has 11 residues. CDR3 nucleotide sequence: TGCAGTGCTAGTCCGGCCTTGGAAGCTTTCTTT. Translated: CSASPALEAFF.